This is a list of T cell receptor beta chains from one sample in a study of blood T cells in healthy people across ages. TCRdb reprocessed the 5' RACE reads with MiXCR, giving one entry per CDR3 protein. Here the sample spans about 1.6 million distinct CDR3 sequences, almost 35% being singletons. Sequenced: blood. The receptors were sampled from a woman aged 30 to 39 in good health. Each CDR3 is given with its conserved first and last residue.

V gene	J gene	CDR3 protein
TRBV14	TRBJ2-1	CASSQRGGLPEQFF
TRBV4-1	TRBJ2-7	CASSQDRTKQYF
TRBV7-9	TRBJ1-1	CASSPPRDLNTEAFF
TRBV4-1	TRBJ2-7	CASSTRLAGAYEQYF
TRBV10-3	TRBJ2-2	CAIRQGRDTGELFF
TRBV5-1	TRBJ2-3	CASSDRYERTDTQYF
TRBV6-2/TRBV6-3	TRBJ2-5	CASSPLRGGRETQYF
TRBV5-1	TRBJ2-3	CASKVLATGELDTQYF
TRBV19	TRBJ2-7	CASSITGTWEQYF
TRBV9	TRBJ2-7	CASSYGLAGEVEQYF
TRBV30	TRBJ2-5	CAWGTSQETQYF
TRBV2	TRBJ2-7	CASRPSFDSAYEQYF
TRBV5-1	TRBJ2-7	CASSLGPGVSYEQYF
TRBV24-1	TRBJ2-7	CATAAGGAYEQYF
TRBV14	TRBJ2-5	CASSPRKGGLETQYF
TRBV20-1	TRBJ2-7	CSAMLTGKNILYF
TRBV20-1	TRBJ2-7	CSAPPGASGTYYEQYF
TRBV2	TRBJ1-1	CASGLSGGPNTEAFF
TRBV27	TRBJ2-3	CASSSFTSTDTQYF
TRBV12-3/TRBV12-4	TRBJ1-1	CASTLVGRRTEAFF
TRBV4-2	TRBJ1-6	CASSQDQGYNSPLHF
TRBV29-1	TRBJ2-3	CSVDEVAGTGSTDTQYF
TRBV7-9	TRBJ2-1	CASSSGDRYNEQFF
TRBV6-1	TRBJ1-2	CAAVLQGGGYTF